This TCR beta chain was captured by sequencing in a study of regulatory T cells in long-lasting Graves disease. This clonotype was seen many times. Described time point: newly diagnosed GD, antithyroid drugs for less than 3 months. Preparation of the TCR library used RNA extracted from PBMCs. American Thyroid Association guidelines were used to diagnose Graves' disease. The CDR3 spans 14 residues. V was cut by 1 base and J by 6 bases, with 12 bases left in between. From germline, CDR1 is SGHVS and CDR2 FQNEAQ. According to the study, TCR beta libraries were built with iRepertoire HTBI primers and CDR3-region Arm-PCR. A single record per CDR3 protein comes from TCRdb applying MiXCR to the multiplex PCR reads. This table holds some 220,000 distinct CDR3 sequences, roughly 18% found once. The sample was also linked to a second study, of T cells in Graves' hyperthyroidism and ophthalmopathy. Per that paper: Blood shared most expanded thyroid clonotypes above 0.001.

This TCR was sampled from a woman between 25 and 40 years old with Graves disease. The sequencing used peripheral blood mononuclear cells (PBMCs), collected at new diagnosis, from a patient treated with antithyroid drugs. V gene TRBV7-8 combines with J gene TRBJ2-5; D may match TRBD1 or TRBD2 (6 bases each). The CDR3 sequence: CASSLVVGGQTQYF. The CDR3 bases are TGTGCCAGCAGCTTAGTTGTTGGGGGGCAGACCCAGTACTTC.